The rows below give T cell receptor beta chains drawn from one sample of a study of blood T cell repertoires in COVID-19. Libraries were prepared by immunoSEQ multiplex PCR; TCRdb keeps only in-frame clonotypes and omits some of them. The sample carries more than 200,000 clones, approximately 79% recorded once. Specimen: peripheral blood. The receptors were gathered from a woman aged 40 to 49 with active or convalescent COVID-19. Both conserved end residues are part of each CDR3. D genes are given only for firm matches. Clone size is not always given. Where it is, it says once, few, many or a class for expanded clones.

>TRBV21-1|NA|TRBJ2-5|13|NA
TGTGCCAGCAGCACAGATCCTGCAGAGACCCAGTACTTC
CASSTDPAETQYF
>TRBV5-1|NA|TRBJ2-7|14|TRBD1
TGCGCCAGCAGCTGGGGGCAGGGGGCCTACGAGCAGTACTTC
CASSWGQGAYEQYF
>TRBV11-3|NA|TRBJ1-1|19|TRBD1
TGTGCCAGCAGCTTAGACGATGGCCCGGGGACAGGGGGGAACACTGAAGCTTTCTTT
CASSLDDGPGTGGNTEAFF
>TRBV6-5|NA|TRBJ1-5|14|NA
TGTGCCAGCAGCTCGGAGGGGAGCAATCAGCCCCAGCATTTT
CASSSEGSNQPQHF
>TRBV27|NA|TRBJ1-1|14|TRBD1
TGTGCCAGCAGTCCAGACAGGGAGAACACTGAAGCTTTCTTT
CASSPDRENTEAFF
>TRBV12-3/TRBV12-4|NA|TRBJ1-2|13|NA
TGTGCCAGCAGTGACGTGACAGTATATGGCTACACCTTC
CASSDVTVYGYTF
>TRBV19|NA|TRBJ2-1|15|TRBD2
TGTGCCAGTAGTAAATCAAGCGGGGGGGCCAATGAGCAGTTCTTC
CASSKSSGGANEQFF
>TRBV9|NA|TRBJ2-1|14|NA
TGTGCCAGCAGCGTAGTGGCGACAGACAATGAGCAGTTCTTC
CASSVVATDNEQFF
>TRBV19|NA|TRBJ1-3|18|TRBD1
TGTGCCAGTCAAACCGGGACAGGGGCAATCATCTCTGGAAACACCATATATTTT
CASQTGTGAIISGNTIYF
>TRBV7-8|NA|TRBJ1-6|16|NA
TGTGCCAGCACCCTACTCGGGGGGGGGCCTCATTCACCCCTCCACTTT
CASTLLGGGPHSPLHF
>TRBV7-9|NA|TRBJ1-2|15|NA
TGTGCCAGCAGCTTAGTAGGAGGAACTAACTATGGCTACACCTTC
CASSLVGGTNYGYTF
>TRBV19|few|TRBJ2-3|15|NA
TGTGCCTGTCGGGAGACTCAAATCTTCACAGATACGCAGTATTTT
CACRETQIFTDTQYF
>TRBV29-1|NA|TRBJ2-6|14|NA
TGCAGCGTTGGCGGAGGGGCTGGGGCCAACGTCCTGACTTTC
CSVGGGAGANVLTF
>TRBV6-6|NA|TRBJ1-4|14|NA
TGTGCCAGCACCCAACTCCCAACTAATGAAAAACTGTTTTTT
CASTQLPTNEKLFF
>TRBV6-1|NA|TRBJ1-5|15|NA
TGTGCCAGCAGTGAAGGACAGACTCCCCATCAGCCCCAGCATTTT
CASSEGQTPHQPQHF
>TRBV7-9|once|TRBJ1-2|14|NA
TGTGCCAGCAGCTTAACTACAGGGAACTATGGCTACACCTTC
CASSLTTGNYGYTF
>TRBV12-5|NA|TRBJ2-2|13|NA
TGTGCTAGTGGGCCCGCAGGGACCGGGGAGCTGTTTTTT
CASGPAGTGELFF
>TRBV19|NA|TRBJ1-1|15|NA
TGTGCCAGTAGTACGAACAGGGTCGGGGCCACTGAAGCTTTCTTT
CASSTNRVGATEAFF
>TRBV2|NA|TRBJ1-6|14|TRBD1
TGTGCCAGCAGAGTGGACAGGGTCCTTTCACCCCTCCACTTT
CASRVDRVLSPLHF
>TRBV27|NA|TRBJ2-5|16|TRBD1
TGTGCCAGCAGTCAAAGGACAGGGTGGTTGACGGAGACCCAGTACTTC
CASSQRTGWLTETQYF
>TRBV19|NA|TRBJ1-2|14|TRBD1
TGTGCCAGTAGTTTCCGGACAGGCACCTATGGCTACACCTTC
CASSFRTGTYGYTF
>TRBV6-2/TRBV6-3|NA|TRBJ1-2|12|NA
TGTGCCAGCAGTCAACGGGTCTATGGCTACACCTTC
CASSQRVYGYTF
>TRBV9|NA|TRBJ1-2|14|NA
TGTGCCAGCAGCCCAACGTCCACTAGCTATGGCTACACCTTC
CASSPTSTSYGYTF